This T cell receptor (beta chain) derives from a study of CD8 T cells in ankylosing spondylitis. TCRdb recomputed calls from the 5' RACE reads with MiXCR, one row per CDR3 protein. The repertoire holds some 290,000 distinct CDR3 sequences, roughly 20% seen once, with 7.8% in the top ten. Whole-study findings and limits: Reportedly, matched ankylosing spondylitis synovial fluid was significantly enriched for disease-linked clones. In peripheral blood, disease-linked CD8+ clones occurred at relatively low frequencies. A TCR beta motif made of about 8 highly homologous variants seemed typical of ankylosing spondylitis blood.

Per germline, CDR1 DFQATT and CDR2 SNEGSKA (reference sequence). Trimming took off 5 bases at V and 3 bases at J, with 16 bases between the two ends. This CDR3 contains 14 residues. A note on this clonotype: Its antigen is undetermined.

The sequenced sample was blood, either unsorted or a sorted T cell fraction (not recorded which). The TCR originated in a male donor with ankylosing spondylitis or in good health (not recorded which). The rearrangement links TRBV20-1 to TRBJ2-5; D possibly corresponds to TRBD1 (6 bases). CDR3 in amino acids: CSAAKTGGEETQYF. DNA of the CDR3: TGCAGTGCTGCCAAGACAGGAGGTGAAGAGACCCAGTACTTC.